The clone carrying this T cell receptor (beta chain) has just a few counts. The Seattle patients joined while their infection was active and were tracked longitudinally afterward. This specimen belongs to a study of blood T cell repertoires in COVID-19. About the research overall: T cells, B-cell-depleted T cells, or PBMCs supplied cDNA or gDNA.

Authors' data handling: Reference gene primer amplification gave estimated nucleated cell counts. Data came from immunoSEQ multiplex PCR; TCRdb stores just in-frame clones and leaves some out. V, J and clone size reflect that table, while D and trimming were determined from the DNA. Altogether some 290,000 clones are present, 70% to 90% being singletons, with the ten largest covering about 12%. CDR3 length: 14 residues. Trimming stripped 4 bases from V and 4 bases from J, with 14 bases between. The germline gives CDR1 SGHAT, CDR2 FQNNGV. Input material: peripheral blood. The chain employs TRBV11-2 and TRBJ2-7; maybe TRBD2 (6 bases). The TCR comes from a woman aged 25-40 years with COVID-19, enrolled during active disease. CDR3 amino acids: CASSWGGGWYEQYF. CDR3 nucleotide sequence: TGTGCCAGCAGCTGGGGAGGCGGATGGTACGAGCAGTACTTC.